The sequence of this T cell receptor beta chain was determined in a study of cytomegalovirus exposure and HLA in healthy donors. The CDR3 runs 14 residues. Germline assignment: CDR1 MDHEN and CDR2 SYDVKM. V was pared by 8 bases and J by 4 bases, with 9 bases of the junction left unmatched. TCRdb's table, derived via immunoSEQ multiplex PCR, lists solely in-frame clones and lacks some. The sample has about 120,000 clones, around nine tenths seen once; the top ten hold under 2%. The V gene is TRBV28, the J gene TRBJ1-2; 8 positions match TRBD1. The sequencing sample was made of PBMCs. This receptor was identified in a woman aged 18-29 years in good health and CMV-seronegative. CDR3 protein: CASGWTGLGYGYTF. DNA of the CDR3: TGTGCCAGCGGGTGGACAGGGCTTGGCTATGGCTACACCTTC.